This T cell receptor (beta chain) was captured by sequencing in a study of molecular identifiers for immune sequencing clone quantification. This clonotype was seen repeatedly, ten times or more. Its antigen is still unknown. Study-wide points: In naive cells, under 1% of molecules belonged to clones above 20 RNA copies, against over 99% in effector cells.

TCRdb used MiXCR to reprocess the PCR reads, holding one entry per CDR3 protein. The sample lists 35,000 to 45,000 distinct CDR3 sequences, approximately 19% occurring once. Germline assignment: CDR1 SGHTA and CDR2 FQGNSA. The CDR3 spans 15 residues. V gave up 4 bases and J gave up 0 bases, with 13 bases separating them. This receptor was taken from a human donor in good health. Some libraries in this study had Jurkat cell RNA spiked in. Sequencing input: naive CD8+ T cells from blood, with Jurkat cell RNA spiked in. Subset here: FACS-sorted CD8+CD4-CCR7+CD45RA+ naive T cells. V is TRBV7-2 and J is TRBJ2-7; D may be TRBD2 (5 bases). The CDR3 DNA sequence: TGTGCCAGCAGCTCCCGGCCCGGGGACTCCTACGAGCAGTACTTC. It specifies CASSSRPGDSYEQYF.